This TCR beta chain was found in a study of PD-L1 blockade in urothelial cancer. Regarding time point: peripheral blood 6 weeks after treatment start. Patients yielded 1 to 8 samples each, pretreatment and on-treatment. Repertoires were generated with immunoSEQ multiplex PCR, while TCRdb's copy carries only in-frame clones and drops some. The table has 30,000 to 45,000 clones, more than 75% seen once. The source was PBMCs, collected around atezolizumab (anti-PD-L1) treatment. This TCR derives from a man between 35 and 55 years old with urothelial cancer.

This CDR3 is CASSPGQTTGYTF. The CDR3 DNA is TGTGCCAGCTCACCGGGACAGACGACCGGCTACACCTTC. The V gene is TRBV18, the J gene TRBJ1-2, with TRBD1 matching 7 bases. V lost 3 bases to trimming and J lost 8 bases; unmatched junction nucleotides: 6. Per germline, CDR1 KGHSH and CDR2 LQKENI. The CDR3 spans 13 residues.